This T cell receptor (beta chain) appears in the sequencing data of a study of cytomegalovirus exposure and HLA in healthy donors. Points from the study as a whole: Analyzed later, association rates of TCRs varied across HLA loci, with DRB1 most and HLA-C fewest. A missense variant in DCLRE1C was later tied to TCR beta V- and J-gene trimming. The study assumed roughly uniform donor sequencing depth for presence/absence analyses. Accurate prediction of HLA-A and HLA-B alleles (for most subjects) was reportedly achieved from TCR beta sequences.

About this clone itself: Its specificity is unknown.

The CDR3 is 14 amino acids. CDR1 SNHLY and CDR2 FYNNEI come from the germline V gene. Germline trimming cut 6 bases from V and 0 bases from J; bases unmatched to any gene: 5. This PCR relied on a set of 60 Vbeta primers and 13 Jbeta primers. Assay: immunoSEQ multiplex PCR; the TCRdb copy retains only in-frame clones and omits some. The sample consists of about 140,000 clones, 80% to 85% of them appearing once. The sequence derives from a woman aged 45-65 years in good health and CMV-seropositive. V is TRBV2 and J is TRBJ2-7, with 7 positions matching TRBD1. The specimen sequenced was PBMCs. Written as DNA, the CDR3 is TGTGCCAGCAGAACTGACAGGGTCTCCTACGAGCAGTACTTC. This sequence encodes CASRTDRVSYEQYF. The variable domain in full, completed from reference TRBV2 and TRBJ2-7, reads EPEVTQTPSHQVTQMGQEVILRCVPISNHLYFYWYRQILGQKVEFLVSFYNNEISEKSEIFDDQFSVERPDGSNFTLKIRSTKLEDSAMYFCASRTDRVSYEQYFGPGTRLTVT.